Below, 20 T cell receptor beta chains from the same sample are listed, as sequenced in a study of T cell responses to AZD1222 COVID-19 vaccine. Using immunoSEQ multiplex PCR, the repertoire was profiled, and TCRdb retains in-frame clones only, with some absent. Among 140,000 or so clones listed, roughly nine tenths were seen once. The sample here was peripheral blood, taken 28 days after the second AZD1222 dose. These receptors originate from an adult who received the AZD1222 COVID-19 vaccine.

The chain recombines TRBV6-6 with TRBJ1-1; 9 bases are a match to TRBD1. The CDR3 runs 16 residues. Germline loops: CDR1 MNHNY, CDR2 SVGAGI (reference sequence). With 2 bases clipped from V and 3 bases from J, the junction kept 7 bases outside the gene matches. CDR3 loop: CASSYPPGQGYTEAFF. In DNA form, the CDR3 reads TGTGCCAGCAGTTACCCACCGGGACAGGGCTACACTGAAGCTTTCTTT.

The gene calls are TRBV12-3 or TRBV12-4 and TRBJ2-7; 11 bases match TRBD1. The CDR3 extends over 12 amino acids. The V and J ends lost 8 bases and 6 bases, in that order; junction bases with no gene match: 3. The CDR3 bases are TGTGCCAGCTGGGACAGGGGGGGCGAGCAGTACTTC. It is translated as CASWDRGGEQYF.

The gene calls are TRBV28 and TRBJ2-6; 7 nucleotides match TRBD1. The CDR3 contains 15 residues. The trim removed 5 bases at V and 2 bases at J, leaving 3 bases unmatched. Germline values: CDR1 MDHEN, CDR2 SYDVKM. CDR3 protein: CASSPGGTGANVLTF. The CDR3 DNA reads as TGTGCCAGCAGTCCAGGGGGTACTGGGGCCAACGTCCTGACTTTC.

The chain has TRBV21-1 and TRBJ2-3; TRBD1 is the table's D call, not checked against the DNA. TRBV21-1 is shown as a pseudogene. The CDR3 is 15 amino acids. In DNA, the CDR3 is TGTGCCAGCAGCAAAAGACAGTTCAGCACAGATACGCAGTATTTT. Encoded protein: CASSKRQFSTDTQYF.

This chain links TRBV11-3 with TRBJ2-1, with 10 bases that match TRBD2. The J segment lost 7 bases and the V segment lost 5 bases, leaving 11 bases of the junction unmatched. Germline CDR1 reads SGHNT; CDR2 reads YENEEA. The CDR3 totals 16 residues. The CDR3 nucleotides are TGTGCCAGCAGCCCTTGGGCTAGCGGGGGTGGGAATGAGCAGTTCTTC. This gives the protein CASSPWASGGGNEQFF.

The V and J genes are TRBV7-2 and TRBJ1-1; D is unclear. The CDR3 contains 14 residues. Germline CDR1 and CDR2: SGHTA and FQGNSA. Trimming took off 3 bases at V and 3 bases at J, with 11 bases between the two ends. CDR3 nucleotide sequence: TGTGCCAGCAGCTTCCTTAGACGGCACACTGAAGCTTTCTTT. This translates into CASSFLRRHTEAFF.

The genes are TRBV9 and TRBJ1-1; D perhaps matches TRBD1 (5 bases). The CDR3 sequence is 15 residues long. Germline V gene lookup returns CDR1 SGDLS and CDR2 YYNGEE. V lost 0 bases and J 3 bases, leaving 12 bases between the germline ends. The chain's CDR3 is CASSVDQGTDTEAFF. The CDR3 DNA follows: TGTGCCAGCAGCGTAGATCAGGGTACGGACACTGAAGCTTTCTTT. Full variable domain (remainder filled in from reference TRBV9 and TRBJ1-1): DSGVTQTPKHLITATGQRVTLRCSPRSGDLSVYWYQQSLDQGLQFLIQYYNGEERAKGNILERFSAQQFPDLHSELNLSSLELGDSALYFCASSVDQGTDTEAFFGQGTRLTVV.

The rearrangement uses TRBV2 and TRBJ2-1; 8 positions agree with TRBD2. V dropped 8 bases and J dropped 2; count of bases not matched to a gene: 11. The CDR3 is 16 residues long. Germline V gene sequence: CDR1 SNHLY, CDR2 FYNNEI. CDR3 region: CASLPKREYTYNEQFF. The CDR3 DNA is TGTGCCAGCCTACCGAAGCGGGAGTATACCTACAATGAGCAGTTCTTC. Variable domain in full (rest from reference TRBV2 and TRBJ2-1): EPEVTQTPSHQVTQMGQEVILRCVPISNHLYFYWYRQILGQKVEFLVSFYNNEISEKSEIFDDQFSVERPDGSNFTLKIRSTKLEDSAMYFCASLPKREYTYNEQFFGPGTRLTVL.

V is TRBV7-9 and J is TRBJ1-5; D uncertain. The CDR3 runs 13 residues. The germline V gene encodes CDR1 SEHNR and CDR2 FQNEAQ (reference sequence). Trimming stripped 1 base from V and 6 bases from J, with 7 bases between. This CDR3 is CASSLGSGQPQHF. The CDR3 nucleotides read TGTGCCAGCAGCTTAGGGTCCGGTCAGCCCCAGCATTTT.

V gene TRBV3-1 (or the pseudogene TRBV3-2) combines with J gene TRBJ2-5; TRBD1 or TRBD2 may be the D gene (5 bases each). Germline CDR1 is LGHDT and CDR2 is YNNKEL (reference sequence). The CDR3 loop spans 16 amino acids. V was cut by 6 bases and J by 2 bases, with 19 bases left in between. The CDR3 region is CASSNPTGTAQETQYF. For the CDR3, the DNA is TGTGCCAGCAGTAACCCTACCGGGACGGCACAAGAGACCCAGTACTTC.

This sequence joins TRBV10-3 and TRBJ2-1; TRBD1 agrees at 7 bases. V lost 6 bases and J lost 0; bases outside the gene matches: 8. There are 16 residues in the CDR3. Germline-derived CDR1 and CDR2 are ENHRY and SYGVKD. In nucleotides, the CDR3 is TGTGCCATCAGCCCTACACAGGGGAGCTCCTACAATGAGCAGTTCTTC. Its protein is CAISPTQGSSYNEQFF.

CDR3 nucleotides: TGTGCCAGCAGTCAAGGGCTCAACTACAATGAGCAGTTCTTC. Translated: CASSQGLNYNEQFF. V is TRBV7-3 and J is TRBJ2-1, with D unresolved. Germline V gene data show CDR1 as SGHTA and CDR2 as FQGTGA. The length of the CDR3 is 14 residues. V lost 6 bases and J 3 bases, leaving 12 bases between the germline ends. Full variable domain (outside the CDR3, taken from reference TRBV7-3 and TRBJ2-1): GAGVSQTPSNKVTEKGKYVELRCDPISGHTALYWYRQSLGQGPEFLIYFQGTGAADDSGLPNDRFFAVRPEGSVSTLKIQRTERGDSAVYLCASSQGLNYNEQFFGPGTRLTVL.

V gene TRBV19 combines with J gene TRBJ2-2; 8 positions agree with TRBD2. In germline, CDR1 is LNHDA, CDR2 SQIVND (reference sequence). The CDR3 length is 18 residues. The junction had 13 bases not matched to a gene; V was cut back by 3 bases and J by 4 bases. The CDR3 coding sequence is TGTGCCAGTAGTATCGGTGGCGGGAGGACCCGAGGCACCGGGGAGCTGTTTTTT. Amino acids: CASSIGGGRTRGTGELFF.

This sequence joins TRBV28 and TRBJ1-1; D is possibly TRBD1 (6 bases). CDR1 is MDHEN, CDR2 SYDVKM, per germline. CDR3 length equals 13 residues. V was clipped by 5 bases and J by 7 bases, with 14 bases between them. CDR3 nucleotide sequence: TGTGCCAGCAGTCCGCTGACAGGAGGTGAAGCTTTCTTT. Translated, it gives CASSPLTGGEAFF.

The chain links TRBV10-2 to TRBJ1-6; D not resolved. CDR1 and CDR2 (germline): WSHSY, SAAADI. V lost 3 bases and J 10 bases, leaving 7 bases between the germline ends. The CDR3 runs 12 residues. CDR3 nucleotides: TGCGCCAGCAGTGAAGTGAGGTCACCCCTCCACTTT. Amino acids: CASSEVRSPLHF.

This clone has more than one count but fewer than ten. The chain combines TRBV19 with TRBJ2-3, with D tentatively TRBD1 (5 bases). Germline CDR1 is LNHDA and CDR2 is SQIVND (reference sequence). The V end was cut by 5 bases, the J end by 2 bases, with 17 bases between. The CDR3 contains 16 residues. The CDR3 nucleotides read TGTGCCAGTAGTGCGTCCAGGGCAACCTACACAGATACGCAGTATTTT. This translates into CASSASRATYTDTQYF. The full variable domain, with the rest looked up from reference TRBV19 and TRBJ2-3, is DGGITQSPKYLFRKEGQNVTLSCEQNLNHDAMYWYRQDPGQGLRLIYYSQIVNDFQKGDIAEGYSVSREKKESFPLTVTSAQKNPTAFYLCASSASRATYTDTQYFGPGTRLTVL.

The chain uses TRBV7-9 and TRBJ2-7, with 13 bases lining up with TRBD2. CDR1 and CDR2 (germline): SEHNR, FQNEAQ (reference sequence). The CDR3 is made up of 17 amino acids. The ends lost 4 bases at V and 0 bases at J; junction bases unmatched: 6. The DNA for the CDR3 is TGTGCCAGCAGCTCCGGACTAGCGGGAGACTACTCCTACGAGCAGTACTTC. This gives the protein CASSSGLAGDYSYEQYF.

The chain employs TRBV7-8 and TRBJ1-1, with D possibly TRBD1 on 5 matching bases. This CDR3 is 15 amino acids long. Between the trimmed V and J ends, which lost 3 bases and 0 bases, there was a span of 11 bases. Per the germline V gene, CDR1 is SGHVS and CDR2 is FQNEAQ. CDR3 sequence reads: CASSLGRGMNTEAFF. The CDR3, as DNA: TGTGCCAGCAGCTTGGGACGGGGGATGAACACTGAAGCTTTCTTT.

This chain connects TRBV5-4 to TRBJ2-2; D is uncertain. The V and J ends lost 0 bases and 2 bases respectively, with 5 bases between them. The CDR3 has 14 residues. Germline V gives CDR1 SGHNT, CDR2 YYREEE (reference sequence). CDR3 in amino acids: CASSLESNTGELFF. CDR3 DNA sequence: TGTGCCAGCAGCTTGGAGTCAAACACCGGGGAGCTGTTTTTT.

The chain uses TRBV6-5 and TRBJ2-7, with D maybe TRBD2 (6 bases). V gave up 2 bases and J gave up 4 bases, with 15 bases separating them. Germline CDR1 MNHEY, CDR2 SVGAGI. This CDR3 has 15 residues. The CDR3 loop reads CASSYDASAGYEQYF. The CDR3 DNA follows: TGTGCCAGCAGTTACGACGCCAGCGCGGGATACGAGCAGTACTTC.